The 23 T cell receptor beta chains below all came from one sample that was sequenced in a study of lymphopenia after photon versus proton radiotherapy. This table comes from immunoSEQ multiplex PCR, and its TCRdb copy is limited to in-frame clones, with some not included. The sample records just over 25,000 clones, around 85% being singletons. The material sequenced was peripheral blood, taken from a patient treated with photon-based radiotherapy. The receptors were sampled from a man aged 25 to 40 with gastric cancer.

This rearrangement joins TRBV7-9 to TRBJ1-6; 8 nucleotides align to TRBD1. Germline V gives CDR1 SEHNR, CDR2 FQNEAQ (reference sequence). This CDR3 has 15 residues. The V gene end was trimmed by 4 bases and the J gene end by 6 bases; junction bases not matched to a gene: 5. In nucleotides, the CDR3 is TGTGCCAGCAGCTCCAGGACAGGGCGTAATTCACCCCTCCACTTT. As protein: CASSSRTGRNSPLHF.

The chain links TRBV13 to TRBJ2-1; D is uncertain. There are 15 residues in the CDR3. The V and J ends lost 3 bases and 3 bases respectively, with 12 bases between them. Germline V lookup: CDR1 PRHDT, CDR2 FYEKMQ (reference sequence). CDR3 DNA: TGTGCCAGCAGCTTGGAGCAGGCGAACTACAATGAGCAGTTCTTC. This translates into CASSLEQANYNEQFF.

The rearrangement joins TRBV2 to TRBJ1-6, with D uncertain. Germline V gene data show CDR1 as SNHLY and CDR2 as FYNNEI. This CDR3 contains 13 residues. V was pared by 6 bases and J by 6 bases, with 9 bases between. CDR3 sequence (DNA): TGTGCCAGCAGCCCTGTAGCTAATTCACCCCTCCACTTT. It translates to CASSPVANSPLHF.

This clone occurred once. The chain recombines TRBV29-1 with TRBJ2-7, with 9 bases matching TRBD1. Germline CDR1 SQVTM, CDR2 ANQGSEA. Trimming cost V 7 bases and J 0 bases; bases outside gene matches: 7. The CDR3 totals 14 residues. The CDR3 DNA reads TGCAGCGCTCAACCGGACAGGGGCTCCTACGAGCAGTACTTC. Its translation is CSAQPDRGSYEQYF.

In its sample, this clone is large. V usage is TRBV27 and J usage is TRBJ2-1, with 11 bases lining up with TRBD2. CDR3 size: 19 residues. Trimming cost V 2 bases and J 2 bases; bases outside gene matches: 11. The germline CDR1 and CDR2 sequences are MNHEY and SMNVEV (reference sequence). The CDR3 sequence: CASSLEITSGSLPYNEQFF. The CDR3 nucleotides read TGTGCCAGCAGTTTAGAAATTACTAGCGGGAGCCTCCCCTACAATGAGCAGTTCTTC.

The rearrangement uses TRBV7-2 and TRBJ1-2; D not resolved. V lost 2 bases, J lost 8 bases, and 12 bases lay in between. Germline loops: CDR1 SGHTA, CDR2 FQGNSA. CDR3 size: 13 residues. CDR3 amino acids: CASSLITVDGYTF. The CDR3 coding sequence is TGTGCCAGCAGCTTAATTACAGTGGACGGCTACACCTTC.

The genes are TRBV27 and TRBJ1-3, with D hard to call. In germline, CDR1 is MNHEY, CDR2 SMNVEV (reference sequence). V lost 4 bases to trimming and J lost 4 bases, with 8 bases between them. This CDR3 comprises 13 residues. This CDR3 is CASSSGYGNTIYF. CDR3 in DNA: TGTGCCAGCAGTTCGGGGTACGGAAACACCATATATTTT.

The V and J genes are TRBV13 and TRBJ2-7; 9 bases align to TRBD1. The CDR3 loop spans 15 amino acids. V was pared by 5 bases and J by 7 bases, with 12 bases of the junction left unmatched. The germline gives CDR1 PRHDT, CDR2 FYEKMQ (reference sequence). The CDR3 DNA sequence: TGTGCCAGCAGCCGGACGGTGACAGGGGGAGGAGAGCAGTACTTC. Translating gives CASSRTVTGGGEQYF.

This clone was seen a handful of times. The chain's CDR3 is CASSGDRGSNTEAFF. Written as DNA, the CDR3 is TGTGCCAGCAGCGGAGACAGGGGGTCGAACACTGAAGCTTTCTTT. The chain links TRBV9 to TRBJ1-1, with 9 bases aligning to TRBD1. The CDR3 is 15 residues long. After removal of 3 bases from V and 1 base from J, the junction contained 4 bases not matched to a gene. Germline V gives CDR1 SGDLS, CDR2 YYNGEE.

The V and J genes are TRBV2 and TRBJ1-6; the D gene is possibly TRBD1 (6 bases). V lost 3 bases and J 7 bases, leaving 13 bases between the germline ends. CDR1 is SNHLY and CDR2 is FYNNEI in the germline V gene. This CDR3 has 15 amino acids. The CDR3 spells CASSDLWGRNSPLHF. The DNA of the CDR3 is TGTGCCAGCAGTGATCTATGGGGGCGGAATTCACCCCTCCACTTT.

Remarks on this clone: Its ends do not fully match the called genes, so a read error is possible. J is TRBJ2-3 and V is TRBV5-1; 9 nucleotides match TRBD2. Germline CDR1 is SGHRS and CDR2 is YFSETQ. The CDR3 is 18 residues long. The CDR3 sequence is CVSSSYPIAGAPTDTQYF. The CDR3 DNA follows: TGCGTCAGCAGCTCGTACCCCATAGCGGGAGCCCCCACAGATACGCAGTATTTT.

This chain connects TRBV7-2 to TRBJ2-3; 7 nucleotides line up with TRBD1. The CDR3 has 15 amino acids. Germline lookup yields CDR1 SGHTA and CDR2 FQGNSA. V lost 2 bases to trimming and J lost 5 bases; unmatched junction nucleotides: 7. CDR3 nucleotides: TGTGCCAGCAGCTTATCAGGACAGGTTCAAGATACGCAGTATTTT. It is translated as CASSLSGQVQDTQYF.

This clone was seen only once. CDR3 protein: CASSMRLASYNEQFF. Here the CDR3 DNA reads TGTGCCAGTAGTATGAGACTTGCGTCCTACAATGAGCAGTTCTTC. The V and J genes are TRBV19 and TRBJ2-1; D not resolved. The V gene lost 3 bases and the J gene lost 1 base, with 10 bases spanning the gap. The CDR3 covers 15 residues. The V gene's germline CDR1 is LNHDA and CDR2 SQIVND (reference sequence).

The J gene is TRBJ2-3, the V gene TRBV30; D unresolved. Trimming stripped 4 bases from V and 1 base from J, with 12 bases between. Germline assignment: CDR1 GTSNPN and CDR2 SVGIG (reference sequence). CDR3 size: 14 residues. CDR3: CAWIEFKGTDTQYF. In nucleotides, the CDR3 is TGTGCCTGGATTGAGTTCAAGGGCACAGATACGCAGTATTTT.

The chain has TRBV9 and TRBJ1-1; the D gene is possibly TRBD1 (5 bases). V lost 0 bases, J lost 2 bases, and 20 bases lay in between. Germline CDR1 and CDR2: SGDLS and YYNGEE. The CDR3 runs to 18 residues. The CDR3 loop is CASSVVSGVGSINTEAFF. As DNA, the CDR3 is TGTGCCAGCAGCGTAGTCTCGGGGGTAGGGTCGATCAACACTGAAGCTTTCTTT.

V usage is TRBV5-1 and J usage is TRBJ2-3; 12 bases map to TRBD2. J was trimmed by 8 bases and V by 7 bases; bases with no gene match: 11. Germline V CDR1 and CDR2: SGHRS, YFSETQ. The CDR3 runs 15 residues. The CDR3 spells CASRTSGTSEGTQYF. The CDR3 DNA reads as TGCGCCAGCCGGACTAGCGGGACTTCAGAGGGTACGCAGTATTTT. The full variable domain, completed using reference TRBV5-1 and TRBJ2-3, is KAGVTQTPRYLIKTRGQQVTLSCSPISGHRSVSWYQQTPGQGLQFLFEYFSETQRNKGNFPGRFSGRQFSNSRSEMNVSTLELGDSALYLCASRTSGTSEGTQYFGPGTRLTVL.

This clone appeared a single time. The CDR3 is CASLPGRGLLGYEQFF. For the CDR3, the DNA is TGTGCCAGCCTCCCGGGACGAGGGCTCCTCGGCTATGAGCAGTTCTTC. The V call is TRBV28, the J call TRBJ2-1; D is perhaps TRBD1 or TRBD2 (5 bases each). V shed 8 bases and J shed 8 bases, with 25 bases lying between them. This CDR3 has 16 residues. In germline, CDR1 is MDHEN, CDR2 SYDVKM.

V and J are TRBV29-1 and TRBJ1-2, with TRBD1 matching over 10 bases. J was trimmed by 6 bases and V by 5 bases; bases with no gene match: 6. CDR1 is SQVTM and CDR2 is ANQGSEA in the germline V gene. The CDR3 is 13 amino acids. In DNA, the CDR3 is TGCAGCGTTCAGGGACAGGGGAGGCATGGCTACACCTTC. Translation: CSVQGQGRHGYTF.

The chain links TRBV7-7 to TRBJ2-5, with D unresolved. The germline gives CDR1 SSHAT, CDR2 FNYEAQ (reference sequence). V lost 1 base and J 4 bases, leaving 10 bases between the germline ends. The CDR3 extends over 14 amino acids. The CDR3: CASSLGPRRETQYF. CDR3 DNA: TGTGCCAGCAGCTTAGGGCCTCGGAGAGAGACCCAGTACTTC.

The chain recombines TRBV7-2 with TRBJ2-7; D ambiguous. This CDR3 spans 11 amino acids. Trimming cost V 2 bases and J 6 bases, with 5 bases left between them. Germline V gene sequence: CDR1 SGHTA, CDR2 FQGNSA. CDR3 in amino acids: CASSLSREQYF. DNA of the CDR3: TGTGCCAGCAGCTTATCTCGCGAGCAGTACTTC.

The chain employs TRBV19 and TRBJ1-6; 7 bases are a match to TRBD1. The CDR3 is 15 residues long. Per the germline V gene, CDR1 is LNHDA and CDR2 is SQIVND (reference sequence). J gave up 8 bases and V 2 bases, and 6 bases lay outside the gene matches. The CDR3 loop reads CASSIFAGGYSPLHF. The CDR3 DNA reads as TGTGCCAGTAGTATATTTGCAGGGGGTTATTCACCCCTCCACTTT.

The J gene is TRBJ2-2, the V gene TRBV5-1, with 11 bases lining up with TRBD2. CDR1 SGHRS and CDR2 YFSETQ come from the germline V gene. J gave up 5 bases and V 4 bases, and 4 bases lay outside the gene matches. The CDR3 covers 15 residues. This CDR3 reads CASSPGTSGTGELFF. CDR3 coding DNA: TGCGCCAGCAGCCCCGGGACTAGCGGAACCGGGGAGCTGTTTTTT.

This CDR3 reads CASTLEGTGELFF. The CDR3 DNA follows: TGTGCCAGCACTCTCGAGGGCACCGGGGAGCTGTTTTTT. The J gene is TRBJ2-2, the V gene TRBV6-5, with D perhaps TRBD2 (5 bases). The CDR3 loop spans 13 amino acids. The germline V gene has CDR1 MNHEY and CDR2 SVGAGI. Trimming stripped 7 bases from V and 4 bases from J, with 10 bases between.